The 19 T cell receptor beta chains reported below all come from one sample, sequenced in a study of T-cell memory formation after mild COVID-19. Using its own MiXCR run on the 5' RACE reads, TCRdb lists one record per CDR3 protein. The sample contains around 530,000 distinct CDR3 sequences, about a fifth of which appear only once. Sequencing used PBMCs or a T cell subset sorted from them (not recorded which). Receptors originate from an adult woman who had mild COVID-19 (a few samples of this study predate the infection). Cell type and time point are not known.

The genes are TRBV5-1 and TRBJ2-5; TRBD1 agrees at 8 bases. This CDR3 comprises 17 residues. CDR1 is SGHRS and CDR2 is YFSETQ in the germline V gene. V shed 4 bases, J shed 1 base, and the junction held 12 bases outside the gene matches. The CDR3 DNA is TGCGCCAGCAGCACCAGGGGGCCCTCAAGGGGCCAAGAGACCCAGTACTTC. Protein sequence: CASSTRGPSRGQETQYF.

The rearrangement joins TRBV5-1 to TRBJ2-7; 12 bases line up with TRBD2. Unmatched junction bases numbered 5, after V lost 4 bases and J lost 0 bases. There are 16 residues in the CDR3. Germline CDR1 is SGHRS and CDR2 is YFSETQ. CDR3 sequence (DNA): TGCGCCAGCAGCAACCGACTAGCGGGAGACTCCTACGAGCAGTACTTC. It yields the protein CASSNRLAGDSYEQYF. The full variable domain, in which reference TRBV5-1 and TRBJ2-7 provide the parts outside the CDR3, is KAGVTQTPRYLIKTRGQQVTLSCSPISGHRSVSWYQQTPGQGLQFLFEYFSETQRNKGNFPGRFSGRQFSNSRSEMNVSTLELGDSALYLCASSNRLAGDSYEQYFGPGTRLTVT.

This clonotype was recorded a few times. This sequence joins TRBV2 and TRBJ1-5; D is undetermined. V lost 1 base, J lost 0 bases, and 13 bases lay in between. CDR3 length: 17 residues. Germline values: CDR1 SNHLY, CDR2 FYNNEI. CDR3 DNA sequence: TGTGCCAGCAGTGAAGGAGCCCCGGGATATAGCAATCAGCCCCAGCATTTT. Translating gives CASSEGAPGYSNQPQHF.

This chain joins TRBV5-1 and TRBJ2-5; D is unresolved. The V end lost 4 bases, the J end lost 3 bases, and 13 bases lay between the germline ends. The V gene's germline CDR1 is SGHRS and CDR2 YFSETQ. This CDR3 has 14 amino acids. This CDR3 reads CASSPSPVEETQYF. As DNA, the CDR3 is TGCGCCAGCAGCCCCTCGCCGGTAGAAGAGACCCAGTACTTC.

The gene calls are TRBV4-1 and TRBJ1-1; D gene ambiguous. Trimming removed 0 bases at V and 2 bases at J, with 19 bases between. The CDR3 consists of 18 residues. CDR1 and CDR2 from the germline V gene are MGHRA and YSYEKL. CDR3 protein: CASSQELQVIWSNTEAFF. In DNA form, the CDR3 reads TGCGCCAGCAGCCAAGAGTTGCAGGTTATTTGGTCTAACACTGAAGCTTTCTTT.

This clonotype was seen a single time. The J gene is TRBJ2-3, the V gene TRBV6-2 or TRBV6-3; 9 positions match TRBD2. CDR3 length: 19 residues. The V gene end was trimmed by 0 bases and the J gene end by 0 bases; junction bases not matched to a gene: 10. Looked up from germline, CDR1 is MNHEY and CDR2 is SVGEGT. CDR3 coding DNA: TGTGCCAGCAGTTACTCGATTATGGGCAGCGGGGGGAGCACAGATACGCAGTATTTT. Its protein product is CASSYSIMGSGGSTDTQYF.

This clonotype was observed a handful of times. CDR3: CASSPLGTTNEKLFF. DNA for the CDR3: TGTGCCAGCTCACCTCTAGGCACAACTAATGAAAAACTGTTTTTT. V is TRBV18 and J is TRBJ1-4; no clear D gene. Trimming left V 3 bases short and J 0 bases short, with 8 bases between. The CDR3 length is 15 residues. Germline loops: CDR1 KGHSH, CDR2 LQKENI.

This chain uses TRBV12-3 or TRBV12-4 with TRBJ1-5; D is ambiguous. Trimming removed 3 bases at V and 3 bases at J, with 9 bases between. The CDR3 covers 14 residues. The CDR3 sequence: CASSFTRNNQPQHF. CDR3 nucleotide sequence: TGTGCCAGCAGTTTTACGAGGAACAATCAGCCCCAGCATTTT.

This clonotype was counted ten times or more. V is TRBV12-3 or TRBV12-4 and J is TRBJ1-3, with TRBD1 matching over 7 bases. The CDR3 totals 16 residues. Germline trimming cut 6 bases from V and 2 bases from J; bases unmatched to any gene: 10. CDR3 amino acids: CASSRRQGVAGNTIYF. The DNA for the CDR3 is TGTGCCAGCAGCCGCAGACAGGGCGTAGCTGGAAACACCATATATTTT.

The V and J genes are TRBV12-5 and TRBJ1-1; D is perhaps TRBD1 (5 bases). The ends were cut back, 1 base at V and 5 bases at J, with 11 bases in the middle. Germline lookup yields CDR1 LGHNT and CDR2 FRNRAP. The length of the CDR3 is 14 residues. The CDR3 is CASGLGSWGTEAFF. DNA of the CDR3: TGTGCTAGTGGTTTGGGCAGCTGGGGGACTGAAGCTTTCTTT.

This chain uses TRBV10-3 with TRBJ2-1; weak D call: TRBD1 (5 bases). Germline V lookup: CDR1 ENHRY, CDR2 SYGVKD. The CDR3 is 13 amino acids. Trimming stripped 2 bases from V and 6 bases from J, with 8 bases between. CDR3 residues: CAISETGFNEQFF. In nucleotides, the CDR3 is TGTGCCATCAGTGAGACAGGTTTCAATGAGCAGTTCTTC.

The rearrangement links TRBV18 to TRBJ1-4; D is unresolved. The length of the CDR3 is 13 residues. Germline V CDR1 and CDR2: KGHSH, LQKENI. The V end lost 3 bases, the J end lost 8 bases, and 10 bases lay between the germline ends. The CDR3 nucleotides are TGTGCCAGCTCACCCGACCGGGAAGAAAAACTGTTTTTT. Protein: CASSPDREEKLFF.

The chain links TRBV7-2 to TRBJ2-1; D possibly corresponds to TRBD1 (6 bases). Per the germline V gene, CDR1 is SGHTA and CDR2 is FQGNSA. The CDR3 covers 12 residues. Deletions cut 2 bases from V and 9 bases from J, with 8 bases between. CDR3 sequence (DNA): TGTGCCAGCAGCTTAAGGGGGACTGAGCAGTTCTTC. Encoded protein: CASSLRGTEQFF.

V gene TRBV7-2 combines with J gene TRBJ2-3, with D perhaps TRBD2 (5 bases). Per the germline V gene, CDR1 is SGHTA and CDR2 is FQGNSA. V gave up 0 bases and J gave up 6 bases, with 10 bases separating them. The CDR3 length is 14 residues. The CDR3 sequence is CASSLAARGDTQYF. The CDR3 DNA sequence: TGTGCCAGCAGCTTAGCGGCCCGAGGGGATACGCAGTATTTT.

The chain employs TRBV14 and TRBJ1-6, with 9 bases fitting TRBD1. After removal of 2 bases from V and 7 bases from J, the junction contained 12 bases not matched to a gene. CDR3 length: 18 residues. Germline V lookup: CDR1 SGHDN, CDR2 FVKESK. In DNA form, the CDR3 reads TGTGCCAGCAGCCAATATTCCGGGACAGGGAGGCGCAATTCACCCCTCCACTTT. It encodes CASSQYSGTGRRNSPLHF.

The sample holds many counts of this clonotype. The CDR3 DNA reads TGTGCCAGCAGCGGGGAGAATCAGCCCCAGCATTTT. Translated: CASSGENQPQHF. J is TRBJ1-5 and V is TRBV7-2, with unresolved D. Germline V gene sequence: CDR1 SGHTA, CDR2 FQGNSA. The CDR3 is 12 residues long. Trimming left V 5 bases short and J 4 bases short, with 6 bases between. Full variable domain (outside the CDR3, taken from reference TRBV7-2 and TRBJ1-5): GAGVSQSPSNKVTEKGKDVELRCDPISGHTALYWYRQSLGQGLEFLIYFQGNSAPDKSGLPSDRFSAERTGGSVSTLTIQRTQQEDSAVYLCASSGENQPQHFGDGTRLSIL.

V is TRBV9 and J is TRBJ2-3; D uncertain. V lost 0 bases, J lost 1 base, and 6 bases lay in between. Per germline, CDR1 SGDLS and CDR2 YYNGEE. The CDR3 runs 14 residues. The CDR3 spells CASSVAVGTDTQYF. CDR3 sequence (DNA): TGTGCCAGCAGCGTAGCCGTGGGCACAGATACGCAGTATTTT.

The V gene is TRBV9, the J gene TRBJ2-7; 8 bases align to TRBD2. After removal of 4 bases from V and 2 bases from J, the junction contained 8 bases not matched to a gene. CDR3 length: 15 residues. Germline lookup yields CDR1 SGDLS and CDR2 YYNGEE. The CDR3 here is CASSSTGLAAYEQYF. The CDR3 DNA reads as TGTGCCAGCAGCTCAACTGGACTAGCCGCCTACGAGCAGTACTTC.

This rearrangement joins TRBV19 to TRBJ1-1; D may be TRBD1 (5 bases). The CDR3 loop spans 14 amino acids. Trimming shortened V by 6 bases and J by 4 bases, and 15 bases separated the two germline ends. Germline V gene data show CDR1 as LNHDA and CDR2 as SQIVND (reference sequence). The CDR3 DNA sequence: TGTGCCAGTAGCTGGGGCACCAAACTCACTGAAGCTTTCTTT. It yields the protein CASSWGTKLTEAFF.